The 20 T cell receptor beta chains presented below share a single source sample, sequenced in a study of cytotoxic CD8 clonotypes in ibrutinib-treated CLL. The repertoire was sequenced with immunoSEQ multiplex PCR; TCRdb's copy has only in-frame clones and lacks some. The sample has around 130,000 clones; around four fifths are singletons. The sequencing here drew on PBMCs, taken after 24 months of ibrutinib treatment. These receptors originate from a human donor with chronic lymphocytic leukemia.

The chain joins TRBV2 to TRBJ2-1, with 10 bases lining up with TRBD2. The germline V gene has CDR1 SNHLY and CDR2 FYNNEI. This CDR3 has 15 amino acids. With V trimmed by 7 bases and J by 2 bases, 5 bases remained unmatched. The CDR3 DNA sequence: TGTGCCAGCATATTGCTAGCGGGGGCCTACAATGAGCAGTTCTTC. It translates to CASILLAGAYNEQFF.

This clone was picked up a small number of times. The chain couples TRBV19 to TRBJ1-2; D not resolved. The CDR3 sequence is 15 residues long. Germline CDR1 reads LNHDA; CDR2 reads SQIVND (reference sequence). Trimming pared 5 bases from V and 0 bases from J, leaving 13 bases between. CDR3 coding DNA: TGTGCCAGTAGTCCTCTGGTAACCTCTAACTATGGCTACACCTTC. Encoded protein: CASSPLVTSNYGYTF.

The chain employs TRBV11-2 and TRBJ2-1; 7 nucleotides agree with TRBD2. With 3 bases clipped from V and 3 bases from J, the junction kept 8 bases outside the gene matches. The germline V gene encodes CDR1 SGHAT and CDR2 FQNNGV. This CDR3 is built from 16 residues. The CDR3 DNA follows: TGTGCCAGCAGCTTCACAACCCTAGCGGACTACAATGAGCAGTTCTTC. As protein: CASSFTTLADYNEQFF.

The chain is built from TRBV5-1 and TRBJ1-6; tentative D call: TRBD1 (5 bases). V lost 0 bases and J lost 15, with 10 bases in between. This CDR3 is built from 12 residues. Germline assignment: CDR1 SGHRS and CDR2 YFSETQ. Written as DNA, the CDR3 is TGCGCCAGCAGCTTGGGGGGACCCCTCCTCCACTTT. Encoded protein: CASSLGGPLLHF.

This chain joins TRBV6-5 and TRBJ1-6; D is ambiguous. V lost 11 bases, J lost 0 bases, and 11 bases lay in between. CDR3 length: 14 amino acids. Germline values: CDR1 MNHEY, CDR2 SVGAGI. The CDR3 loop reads CASHRSSYNSPLHF. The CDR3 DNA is TGTGCCTCACACCGGAGCTCCTATAATTCACCCCTCCACTTT.

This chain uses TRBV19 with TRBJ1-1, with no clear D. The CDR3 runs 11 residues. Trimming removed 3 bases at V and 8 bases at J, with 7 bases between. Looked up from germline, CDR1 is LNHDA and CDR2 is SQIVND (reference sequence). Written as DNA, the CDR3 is TGTGCCAGTAGTATTGAGTGGGAAGCTTTCTTT. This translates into CASSIEWEAFF.

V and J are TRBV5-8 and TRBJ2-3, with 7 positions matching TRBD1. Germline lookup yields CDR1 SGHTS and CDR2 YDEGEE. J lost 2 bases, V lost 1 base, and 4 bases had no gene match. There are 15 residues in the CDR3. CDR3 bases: TGTGCCAGCAGCTTGACAGGGGACGACACAGATACGCAGTATTTT. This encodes CASSLTGDDTDTQYF. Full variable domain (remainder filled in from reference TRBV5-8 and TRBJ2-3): EAGVTQSPTHLIKTRGQQATLRCSPISGHTSVYWYQQALGLGLQFLLWYDEGEERNRGNFPPRFSGRQFPNYSSELNVNALELEDSALYLCASSLTGDDTDTQYFGPGTRLTVL.

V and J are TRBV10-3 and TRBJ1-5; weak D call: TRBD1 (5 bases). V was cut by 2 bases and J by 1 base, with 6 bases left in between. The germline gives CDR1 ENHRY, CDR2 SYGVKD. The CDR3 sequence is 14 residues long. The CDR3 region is CAISEDRSNQPQHF. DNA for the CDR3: TGTGCCATCAGTGAGGACAGAAGCAATCAGCCCCAGCATTTT.

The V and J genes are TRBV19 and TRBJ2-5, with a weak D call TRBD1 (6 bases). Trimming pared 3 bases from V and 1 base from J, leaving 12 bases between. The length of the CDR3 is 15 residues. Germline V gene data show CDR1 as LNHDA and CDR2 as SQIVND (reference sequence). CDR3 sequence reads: CASSIVGTPQETQYF. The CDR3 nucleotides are TGTGCCAGTAGTATTGTAGGGACACCCCAAGAGACCCAGTACTTC. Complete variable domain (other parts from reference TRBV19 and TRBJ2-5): DGGITQSPKYLFRKEGQNVTLSCEQNLNHDAMYWYRQDPGQGLRLIYYSQIVNDFQKGDIAEGYSVSREKKESFPLTVTSAQKNPTAFYLCASSIVGTPQETQYFGPGTRLLVL.

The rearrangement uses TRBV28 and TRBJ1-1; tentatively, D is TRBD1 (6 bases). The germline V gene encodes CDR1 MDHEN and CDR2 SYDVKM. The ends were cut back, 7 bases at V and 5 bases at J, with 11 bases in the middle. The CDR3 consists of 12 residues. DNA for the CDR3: TGTGCCAGCACGGTTCAGGGGACTGAAGCTTTCTTT. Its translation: CASTVQGTEAFF.

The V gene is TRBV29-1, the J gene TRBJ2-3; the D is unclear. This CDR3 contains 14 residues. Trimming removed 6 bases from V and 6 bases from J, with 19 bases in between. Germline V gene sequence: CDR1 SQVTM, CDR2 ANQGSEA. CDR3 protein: CSVSSPGARDTQYF. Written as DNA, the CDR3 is TGCAGCGTCTCATCACCGGGTGCGCGGGATACGCAGTATTTT.

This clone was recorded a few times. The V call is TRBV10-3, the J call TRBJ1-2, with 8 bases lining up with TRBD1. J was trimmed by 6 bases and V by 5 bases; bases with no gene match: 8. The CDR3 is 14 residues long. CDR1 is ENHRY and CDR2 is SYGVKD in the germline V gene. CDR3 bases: TGTGCCATCAGTTTTCTACAGGGGGAAGATGGCTACACCTTC. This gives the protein CAISFLQGEDGYTF.

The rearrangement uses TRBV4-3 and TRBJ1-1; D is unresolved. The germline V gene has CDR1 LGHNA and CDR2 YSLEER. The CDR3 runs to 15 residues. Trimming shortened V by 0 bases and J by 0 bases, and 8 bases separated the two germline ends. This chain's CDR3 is CASSQDRGMNTEAFF. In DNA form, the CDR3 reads TGCGCCAGCAGCCAAGATCGGGGAATGAACACTGAAGCTTTCTTT.

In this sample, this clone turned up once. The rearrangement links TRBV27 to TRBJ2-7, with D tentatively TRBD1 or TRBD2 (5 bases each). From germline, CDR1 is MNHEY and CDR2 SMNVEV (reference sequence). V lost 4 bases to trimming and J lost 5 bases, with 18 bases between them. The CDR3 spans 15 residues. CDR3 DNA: TGTGCCAGCAGTTCCCCTGCCGGGACGGGGAACGAGCAGTACTTC. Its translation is CASSSPAGTGNEQYF.

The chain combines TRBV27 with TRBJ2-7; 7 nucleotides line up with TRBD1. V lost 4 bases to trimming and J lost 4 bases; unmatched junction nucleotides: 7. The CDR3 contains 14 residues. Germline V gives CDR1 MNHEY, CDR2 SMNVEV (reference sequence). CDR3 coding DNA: TGTGCCAGCAGTTATATCGGGACAGCTTACGAGCAGTACTTC. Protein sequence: CASSYIGTAYEQYF.

The CDR3 loop is CASSQDPRGRDGGELFF. The DNA for the CDR3 is TGCGCCAGCAGCCAAGATCCCCGGGGCAGGGATGGCGGGGAGCTGTTTTTT. This chain uses TRBV4-3 with TRBJ2-2, with D possibly called TRBD1 or TRBD2 (5 bases each). CDR3 length: 17 residues. Germline values: CDR1 LGHNA, CDR2 YSLEER. V was pared by 0 bases and J by 7 bases, with 18 bases between.

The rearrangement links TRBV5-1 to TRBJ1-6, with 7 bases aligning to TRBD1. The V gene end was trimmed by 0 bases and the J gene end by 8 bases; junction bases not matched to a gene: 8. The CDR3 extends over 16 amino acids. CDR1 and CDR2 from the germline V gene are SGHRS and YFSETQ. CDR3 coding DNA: TGCGCCAGCAGCTTGGCCCCACAGGGGCGGGATTCACCCCTCCACTTT. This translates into CASSLAPQGRDSPLHF. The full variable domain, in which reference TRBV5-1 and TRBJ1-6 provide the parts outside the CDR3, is KAGVTQTPRYLIKTRGQQVTLSCSPISGHRSVSWYQQTPGQGLQFLFEYFSETQRNKGNFPGRFSGRQFSNSRSEMNVSTLELGDSALYLCASSLAPQGRDSPLHFGNGTRLTVT.

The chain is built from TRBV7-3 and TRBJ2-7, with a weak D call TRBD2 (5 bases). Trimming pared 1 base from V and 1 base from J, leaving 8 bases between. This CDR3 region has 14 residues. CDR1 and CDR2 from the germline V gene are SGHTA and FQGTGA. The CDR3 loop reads CASSLRAGSYEQYF. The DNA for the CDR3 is TGTGCCAGCAGCTTAAGGGCGGGTTCCTACGAGCAGTACTTC.

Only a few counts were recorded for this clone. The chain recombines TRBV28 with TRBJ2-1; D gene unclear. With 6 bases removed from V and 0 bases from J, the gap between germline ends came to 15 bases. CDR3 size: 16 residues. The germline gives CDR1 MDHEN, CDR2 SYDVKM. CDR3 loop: CASSPQAFGSYNEQFF. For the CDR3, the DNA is TGTGCCAGCAGCCCGCAAGCGTTCGGCTCCTACAATGAGCAGTTCTTC.

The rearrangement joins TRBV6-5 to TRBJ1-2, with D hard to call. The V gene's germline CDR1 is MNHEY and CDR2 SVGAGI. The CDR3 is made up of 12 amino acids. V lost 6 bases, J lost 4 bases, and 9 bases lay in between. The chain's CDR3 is CASSRGPYGYTF. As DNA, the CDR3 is TGTGCCAGCAGCCGCGGACCCTATGGCTACACCTTC.